These 7 T cell receptor beta chains were sequenced from one sample in a study of T cells in Graves' hyperthyroidism and ophthalmopathy. TCR beta CDR3 sequences were amplified from RNA transcripts. An initial round of RT-PCR targeting the TCR CDR3 relied on the HTBI primer set. A single record per CDR3 protein comes from TCRdb applying MiXCR to the multiplex PCR reads. The sample lists a few hundred thousand distinct CDR3 sequences; under 15% were seen once. The material sequenced was blood. These TCRs come from a woman aged 30 to 39 with Graves' hyperthyroidism.

This clonotype appeared a few times. The chain uses TRBV11-2 and TRBJ2-1; D perhaps matches TRBD2 (5 bases). CDR1 is SGHAT and CDR2 is FQNNGV in the germline V gene. Trimming took off 4 bases at V and 5 bases at J, with 12 bases between the two ends. CDR3 length equals 14 residues. The DNA for the CDR3 is TGTGCCAGCAGCTATGGACTGGGGAACAATGAGCAGTTCTTC. Translating it yields CASSYGLGNNEQFF.

The V gene is TRBV28, the J gene TRBJ1-2; a possible D gene is TRBD1 (6 bases). The germline CDR1 and CDR2 sequences are MDHEN and SYDVKM. This CDR3 has 14 residues. The V end was cut by 9 bases, the J end by 3 bases, with 17 bases between. DNA of the CDR3: TGTGCCAGTTCATTGGGGGGCATCGACTATGGCTACACCTTC. Translated: CASSLGGIDYGYTF.

This clonotype was seen only a few times. The V and J genes are TRBV30 and TRBJ1-6, with D unresolved. The germline gives CDR1 GTSNPN, CDR2 SVGIG (reference sequence). V was shortened by 0 bases and J by 0 bases, with 12 bases between the two germline ends. The CDR3 consists of 17 residues. The CDR3 DNA is TGTGCCTGGAGTGTACATGGAGTTAGCTCCTATAATTCACCCCTCCACTTT. This translates into CAWSVHGVSSYNSPLHF.

This clonotype was recorded many times. V and J are TRBV3-1 and TRBJ2-1; 7 bases are shared with TRBD1. CDR1 and CDR2 from the germline V gene are LGHDT and YNNKEL (reference sequence). V trimming: 4 bases; J trimming: 6 bases; junction bases outside the gene matches: 3. The CDR3 sequence is 13 residues long. CDR3 sequence: CASSLGTVNEQFF. CDR3 in DNA: TGTGCCAGCAGCCTCGGGACAGTCAATGAGCAGTTCTTC.

This clonotype was counted between two and nine times. For the CDR3, the DNA is TGTGCCACCAGTGATGGGTTTAATGAAAAACTGTTTTTT. Translation gives CATSDGFNEKLFF. This chain joins TRBV24-1 and TRBJ1-4; D gene unclear. CDR1 and CDR2 from the germline V gene are KGHDR and SFDVKD. V was cut by 3 bases and J by 4 bases, with 5 bases left in between. The CDR3 contains 13 residues.

Remarks on this clonotype: This may be a read error, as it is one base from a much larger clone. This chain connects TRBV11-2 to TRBJ2-7; the D is unclear. This CDR3 spans 13 amino acids. Germline CDR1 and CDR2: SGHAT and FQNNGV. V shed 1 base and J shed 7 bases, with 11 bases lying between them. CDR3 sequence reads: CASSLVDTWEQYF. The DNA for the CDR3 is TGTGCCAGCAGCTTAGTGGATACATGGGAGCAGTACTTC.

CDR3 region: CASRSSGPETQYF. The CDR3 nucleotides read TGTGCCAGCAGGTCTAGCGGTCCCGAGACCCAGTACTTC. The V call is TRBV7-2, the J call TRBJ2-5; 7 bases line up with TRBD2. Looked up from germline, CDR1 is SGHTA and CDR2 is FQGNSA. The junction had 6 bases not matched to a gene; V was cut back by 6 bases and J by 5 bases. The CDR3 runs 13 residues.